Listed here is a single T cell receptor (beta chain). Unique molecular identifiers were incorporated into the prepared TCRbeta library. TCRdb re-called the PCR reads with MiXCR, one entry per CDR3 protein. The table shows some 290,000 distinct CDR3 sequences, with roughly 9.5% occurring only once. This record belongs to a study of T-cell reconstitution after alpha-beta-depleted transplantation in children. The V segment lost 7 bases and the J segment 5 bases; nucleotides outside the gene matches: 10. This CDR3 has 15 amino acids. Germline values: CDR1 SGHRS, CDR2 YFSETQ. The chain couples TRBV5-1 to TRBJ2-1, with 9 bases lining up with TRBD2. The sample consisted of PBMCs from the stem cell graft donor, taken from the stem cell graft. The receptor was derived from a human donor who donated a stem cell graft to a child with SCID. This CDR3 reads CASVPGLAGNNEQFF. The CDR3 DNA reads TGCGCCAGCGTACCGGGGCTAGCGGGAAACAATGAGCAGTTCTTC.